The 25 T cell receptor beta chains presented below share a single source sample, sequenced in a study of blood T cell repertoires in COVID-19. Profiling relied on immunoSEQ multiplex PCR, and the TCRdb table lists in-frame clones only, not all of them. The table has 120,000 to 150,000 clones, roughly 81% seen once. The source material was peripheral blood. The receptors derive from a human donor with acute or convalescent COVID-19. The donor label of this sample is uncertain.

This rearrangement joins TRBV7-6 to TRBJ2-5; 8 bases fit TRBD2. The CDR3 extends over 16 amino acids. V dropped 3 bases and J dropped 6; count of bases not matched to a gene: 12. CDR1 is SGHVS and CDR2 is FNYEAQ in the germline V gene. The CDR3 protein is CASSLLSSGGGKTQYF. The DNA for the CDR3 is TGTGCCAGCAGCTTGCTATCCAGCGGGGGCGGGAAGACCCAGTACTTC.

Only one count was recorded for this clone. The CDR3 DNA reads TGTGCCAGCAGTTTATGGGTGGGGGCGACAGATACGCAGTATTTT. It yields the protein CASSLWVGATDTQYF. The V call is TRBV27, the J call TRBJ2-3; D is possibly TRBD1 (6 bases). In germline, CDR1 is MNHEY, CDR2 SMNVEV (reference sequence). There are 15 residues in the CDR3. The V end lost 1 base, the J end lost 3 bases, and 11 bases lay between the germline ends.

The chain carries TRBV5-1 and TRBJ2-3, with TRBD1 identical over 8 bases. Trimming took 4 bases from V and 2 from J; bases not matched to a gene: 6. The CDR3 length is 15 residues. Per germline, CDR1 SGHRS and CDR2 YFSETQ. The CDR3 region has the DNA TGCGCCAGCAGCCCGGGACAGGAGTACACAGATACGCAGTATTTT. Amino acids: CASSPGQEYTDTQYF. The full variable domain, completed using reference TRBV5-1 and TRBJ2-3, is KAGVTQTPRYLIKTRGQQVTLSCSPISGHRSVSWYQQTPGQGLQFLFEYFSETQRNKGNFPGRFSGRQFSNSRSEMNVSTLELGDSALYLCASSPGQEYTDTQYFGPGTRLTVL.

This chain joins TRBV6-5 and TRBJ1-4; D gene uncertain. The CDR3 contains 14 residues. Germline CDR1 reads MNHEY; CDR2 reads SVGAGI. With 6 bases removed from V and 5 bases from J, the gap between germline ends came to 13 bases. Here the CDR3 reads CASSRDMLNEKLFF. CDR3 in DNA: TGTGCCAGCAGCCGTGACATGCTAAATGAAAAACTGTTTTTT.

This sequence joins TRBV27 and TRBJ2-7; D perhaps matches TRBD2 (7 bases). The CDR3 is 13 amino acids. Germline V gene lookup returns CDR1 MNHEY and CDR2 SMNVEV (reference sequence). The germline V and J ends were trimmed by 5 bases and 6 bases, with 14 bases remaining between them. As DNA, the CDR3 is TGTGCCAGCAGTCGGGGGCGGACTAGCGAGCAGTACGTC. As protein: CASSRGRTSEQYV.

The J gene is TRBJ2-1, the V gene TRBV7-3, with 8 bases lining up with TRBD1. The CDR3 length is 15 residues. From germline, CDR1 is SGHTA and CDR2 FQGTGA. V lost 5 bases and J lost 3; bases outside the gene matches: 6. CDR3 protein: CASSIAGTGYNEQFF. In DNA form, the CDR3 reads TGTGCCAGCAGCATTGCCGGGACAGGCTACAATGAGCAGTTCTTC.

This chain links TRBV30 with TRBJ2-5; 11 nucleotides agree with TRBD2. Germline CDR1 reads GTSNPN; CDR2 reads SVGIG (reference sequence). The CDR3 length is 14 residues. Losses at the gene ends were 2 bases for V and 3 bases for J; bases not matched to a gene: 2. CDR3 amino acids: CAWSRGLAEETQYF. CDR3 coding DNA: TGTGCCTGGAGTCGGGGACTAGCGGAAGAGACCCAGTACTTC.

The chain uses TRBV5-4 and TRBJ2-1, with TRBD2 matching over 10 bases. Germline CDR1 reads SGHNT; CDR2 reads YYREEE (reference sequence). CDR3 length: 18 residues. V trimming: 1 base; J trimming: 6 bases; junction bases outside the gene matches: 13. The CDR3: CASSLWGSGGTPPNEQFF. Here the CDR3 DNA reads TGTGCCAGCAGCTTGTGGGGTAGCGGGGGGACCCCCCCCAATGAGCAGTTCTTC.

This chain uses TRBV11-2 with TRBJ1-1, with 10 bases fitting TRBD1. The trim removed 2 bases at V and 0 bases at J, leaving 12 bases unmatched. The CDR3 extends over 19 amino acids. Germline CDR1 SGHAT, CDR2 FQNNGV. CDR3 DNA sequence: TGTGCCAGCAGCTTATACTGGGGGACAGGGGACCCCATGAACACTGAAGCTTTCTTT. As protein: CASSLYWGTGDPMNTEAFF.

Regarding this clone: Compared with germline, one end of the junction differs, possibly owing to a read error. The chain has TRBV5-8 and TRBJ2-5, with TRBD1 matching over 9 bases. CDR1 SGHTS and CDR2 YDEGEE come from the germline V gene. The CDR3 is 14 residues long. This CDR3 is CASNLDRGQETQYF. CDR3 nucleotides: TGTGCCAGCAACTTGGACAGGGGTCAAGAGACCCAGTACTTC.

This clone occurred once. V gene TRBV29-1 combines with J gene TRBJ1-2; 7 bases align to TRBD1. From germline, CDR1 is SQVTM and CDR2 ANQGSEA. The CDR3 is 13 amino acids. The J segment lost 3 bases and the V segment lost 7 bases, leaving 8 bases of the junction unmatched. In nucleotides, the CDR3 is TGCAGCGGCACACAGGGGATCGACTATGGCTACACCTTC. Residues: CSGTQGIDYGYTF. The full variable domain, rest sourced from reference TRBV29-1 and TRBJ1-2, is SAVISQKPSRDICQRGTSLTIQCQVDSQVTMMFWYRQQPGQSLTLIATANQGSEATYESGFVIDKFPISRPNLTFSTLTVSNMSPEDSSIYLCSGTQGIDYGYTFGSGTRLTVV.

The CDR3 region is CASSVDAGPTGNTIYF. Written as DNA, the CDR3 is TGTGCCAGCAGCGTAGATGCAGGGCCCACCGGGAACACCATATATTTT. V usage is TRBV9 and J usage is TRBJ1-3; maybe TRBD1 (5 bases). Deletions cut 0 bases from V and 7 bases from J, with 17 bases between. The CDR3 consists of 16 residues. CDR1 is SGDLS and CDR2 is YYNGEE in the germline V gene.

The chain combines TRBV25-1 with TRBJ2-1, with D perhaps matching TRBD1 (6 bases). Trimming pared 1 base from V and 2 bases from J, leaving 9 bases between. This CDR3 is 15 amino acids long. Germline V CDR1 and CDR2: MGHDK, SYGVNS. This CDR3 reads CASSEWGRAYNEQFF. The CDR3 nucleotides are TGTGCCAGCAGTGAATGGGGGCGGGCCTACAATGAGCAGTTCTTC.

The chain recombines TRBV5-4 with TRBJ2-3, with TRBD2 matching over 8 bases. Unmatched junction bases numbered 3, after V lost 0 bases and J lost 0 bases. Looked up from germline, CDR1 is SGHNT and CDR2 is YYREEE (reference sequence). The CDR3 sequence is 16 residues long. The CDR3 protein is CASSLGASGSTDTQYF. The CDR3 DNA sequence: TGTGCCAGCAGCTTGGGGGCTAGCGGGAGCACAGATACGCAGTATTTT.

The chain carries TRBV5-5 and TRBJ1-1, with D unresolved. CDR1 and CDR2 from the germline V gene are SGHKS and YYEKEE (reference sequence). Trimming stripped 2 bases from V and 2 bases from J, with 10 bases between. CDR3 size: 14 residues. This CDR3 is CASSFGVVNTEAFF. CDR3 in DNA: TGTGCCAGCAGCTTCGGGGTTGTCAACACTGAAGCTTTCTTT.

The chain is built from TRBV30 and TRBJ2-5, with 7 bases that match TRBD1. V gave up 2 bases and J gave up 5 bases; unmatched junction bases: 8. Germline-derived CDR1 and CDR2 are GTSNPN and SVGIG (reference sequence). The CDR3 is made up of 14 amino acids. The CDR3 region is CAWSSDRVGETQYF. The CDR3 DNA sequence: TGTGCCTGGAGTAGCGACAGGGTCGGGGAGACCCAGTACTTC. The whole variable domain, filled in from reference TRBV30 and TRBJ2-5, reads SQTIHQWPATLVQPVGSPLSLECTVEGTSNPNLYWYRQAAGRGLQLLFYSVGIGQISSEVPQNLSASRPQDRQFILSSKKLLLSDSGFYLCAWSSDRVGETQYFGPGTRLLVL.

This chain uses TRBV7-2 with TRBJ2-7, with 7 bases matching TRBD1. V lost 4 bases to trimming and J lost 0 bases; unmatched junction nucleotides: 3. CDR1 is SGHTA, CDR2 FQGNSA, per germline. The CDR3 is made up of 14 amino acids. CDR3 sequence (DNA): TGTGCCAGCAGCTATGCAGGGGGCTCCTACGAGCAGTACTTC. Translation gives CASSYAGGSYEQYF.

The chain couples TRBV19 to TRBJ1-3; D unclear. This CDR3 region has 18 residues. Germline assignment: CDR1 LNHDA and CDR2 SQIVND (reference sequence). V was shortened by 4 bases and J by 0 bases, with 19 bases between the two germline ends. The CDR3 protein is CASSTGNSGYLSGNTIYF. CDR3 coding DNA: TGTGCCAGTAGTACTGGCAATTCGGGATATCTCTCTGGAAACACCATATATTTT.

The rearrangement uses TRBV6-6 and TRBJ1-6; D remains unclear. The germline gives CDR1 MNHNY, CDR2 SVGAGI (reference sequence). The CDR3 spans 15 residues. Trimming shortened V by 5 bases and J by 0 bases, and 8 bases separated the two germline ends. The CDR3 protein is CASSADNSYNSPLHF. CDR3 nucleotides: TGTGCCAGCAGTGCAGACAACTCCTATAATTCACCCCTCCACTTT.

This clone was seen once. This rearrangement joins TRBV21-1 to TRBJ1-6; no DNA check was done on the table's D call, TRBD1. TRBV21-1 counts as a pseudogene. The CDR3 consists of 12 residues. The CDR3 bases are TGTGCCAGGGGACAGGGGGATTCACCCCTCCACTTT. Translating gives CARGQGDSPLHF.

The rearrangement links TRBV6-5 to TRBJ1-4, with a possible D match to TRBD1 (5 bases). V was clipped by 1 base and J by 7 bases, with 16 bases between them. The CDR3 runs to 16 residues. From germline, CDR1 is MNHEY and CDR2 SVGAGI. CDR3 residues: CASSYYPGTGGEKLFF. The CDR3 DNA reads TGTGCCAGCAGTTACTACCCGGGGACGGGGGGTGAAAAACTGTTTTTT.

This chain links TRBV7-8 with TRBJ1-2; 8 nucleotides agree with TRBD1. The CDR3 runs 13 residues. CDR1 is SGHVS, CDR2 FQNEAQ, per germline. V dropped 10 bases and J dropped 13; count of bases not matched to a gene: 17. The CDR3 reads CATKFQGALWATF. The CDR3 DNA reads TGTGCCACCAAGTTCCAGGGGGCCCTTTGGGCCACCTTC.

The chain has TRBV7-3 and TRBJ2-2, with a tentative D call TRBD2 (6 bases). This CDR3 spans 14 amino acids. With 4 bases removed from V and 7 bases from J, the gap between germline ends came to 13 bases. Germline CDR1 is SGHTA and CDR2 is FQGTGA. In nucleotides, the CDR3 is TGTGCCAGCAGCTCGGGACTGTCGGGCGGGGAGCTGTTTTTT. This codes for CASSSGLSGGELFF.

The chain joins TRBV7-2 to TRBJ2-4; D possibly corresponds to TRBD1 (6 bases). V lost 5 bases and J lost 2, with 10 bases in between. The CDR3 totals 14 residues. From germline, CDR1 is SGHTA and CDR2 FQGNSA. CDR3 DNA sequence: TGTGCCAGCAGCCCTTGGGACACCAAAAACATTCAGTACTTC. Translated, it gives CASSPWDTKNIQYF.

This clone is a singleton in its sample. The chain recombines TRBV6-6 with TRBJ1-4; 9 nucleotides align to TRBD1. CDR3 size: 13 residues. In germline, CDR1 is MNHNY, CDR2 SVGAGI (reference sequence). V shed 8 bases and J 10 bases; nucleotides not matched to a gene: 8. The CDR3 DNA sequence: TGTGCCAGCCGGGACAGGGTAGTGTCAAAACTGTTTTTT. Its translation: CASRDRVVSKLFF.